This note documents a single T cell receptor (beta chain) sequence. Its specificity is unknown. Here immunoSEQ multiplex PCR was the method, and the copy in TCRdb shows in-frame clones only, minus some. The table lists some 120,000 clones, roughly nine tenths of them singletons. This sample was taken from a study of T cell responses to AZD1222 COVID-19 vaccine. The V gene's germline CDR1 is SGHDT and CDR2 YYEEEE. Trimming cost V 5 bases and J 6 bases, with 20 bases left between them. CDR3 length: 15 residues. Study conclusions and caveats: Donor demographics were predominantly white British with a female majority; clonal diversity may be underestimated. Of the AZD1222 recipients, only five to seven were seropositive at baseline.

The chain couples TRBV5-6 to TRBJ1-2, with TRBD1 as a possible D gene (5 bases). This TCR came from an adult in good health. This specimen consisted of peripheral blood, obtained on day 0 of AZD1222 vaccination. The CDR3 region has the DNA TGTGCCAGCAGTACCTCCGGGCAGGGAGGCCATGGCTACACCTTC. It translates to CASSTSGQGGHGYTF.